This TCR beta chain was sequenced for a study of cytomegalovirus exposure and HLA in healthy donors. This clone was counted only a few times. Its antigen is not identified. Study outcomes and limitations: Later on, an analysis showed TCR association rates differing by HLA locus, with DRB1 the most and HLA-C the fewest. Presence/absence analyses took donor sequencing depth as roughly uniform.

The PCR used 60 Vbeta and 13 Jbeta primers. Data came from immunoSEQ multiplex PCR; TCRdb stores just in-frame clones and leaves some out. Found here are about 120,000 clones, 76% of them singletons; the top ten hold 12%. Donors counted as nominally healthy when sampled, yet unrecorded immune exposures were likely. V lost 0 bases and J 5 bases, leaving 12 bases between the germline ends. CDR3 size: 15 residues. CDR1 and CDR2 (germline): SGHRS, YFSETQ. This sequence originates from a woman between 40 and 50 years old in good health and CMV-seropositive. The sequencing input was PBMCs. V and J are TRBV5-1 and TRBJ1-5, with D uncertain. This CDR3 is CASSLDNPEDQPQHF. The DNA for the CDR3 is TGCGCCAGCAGCTTGGACAACCCGGAGGATCAGCCCCAGCATTTT.